A selection of T cell receptor beta chains follows, all from one sample in a study of response to subunit inactivated influenza vaccine. TCRdb ran MiXCR on the RT-PCR reads and lists one entry per CDR3 protein. The sample carries roughly 710,000 distinct CDR3 sequences, approximately 14% recorded once. The input for sequencing was PBMCs from blood, taken around 14 days before vaccination. These receptors were collected from a man aged 45 to 65 who received an inactivated influenza vaccine. Each CDR3 is given with its conserved first and last residue. A D gene is named only where the DNA matches it firmly. Part of the rows lack a size; the others show once, few, many or a class for expanded clones.

v_call,d_call,j_call,clone_size,cdr3_nt,cdr3_aa
TRBV29-1,TRBD1,TRBJ2-5,few,TGCAGCGTCCAATCAGGGGGAGAGACCCAGTACTTC,CSVQSGGETQYF
TRBV20-1,.,TRBJ2-7,.,TGCAGTGCTAGAGATCAGGGGCAGACTCGCGAGCAGTACTTC,CSARDQGQTREQYF
TRBV4-3,.,TRBJ2-4,.,TGCGCCAGCAGCCAAGATACCAGGCTAGCCAAAAACATTCAGTACTTC,CASSQDTRLAKNIQYF
TRBV5-1,.,TRBJ2-5,few,TGCGCCAGCAGCTCCCGCGGAAGGGGTGGGGGACGGTTGGAGACCCAGTACTTC,CASSSRGRGGGRLETQYF
TRBV7-2,.,TRBJ2-7,.,TGTGCCAGCAGCTTAGATGGGGGGCCCTCCTACGAGCAGTACTTC,CASSLDGGPSYEQYF
TRBV5-5,.,TRBJ2-5,few,TGTGCCAGCATCCTAGCCCCCGGGGAGACCCAGTACTTC,CASILAPGETQYF
TRBV5-5,TRBD2,TRBJ2-5,.,TGTGCCAGCAGCTTTCTGACTAGCCGGGAGACCCAGTACTTC,CASSFLTSRETQYF
TRBV4-3,.,TRBJ2-2,few,TGCGCCAGCAGCCAAGAAGCTGGACAGAGTAACACCGGGGAGCTGTTTTTT,CASSQEAGQSNTGELFF
TRBV5-4,TRBD1,TRBJ2-5,.,TGTGCCAGCAGCTTGGCCCCGGGACAGGGGGGAGAGACCCAGTACTTC,CASSLAPGQGGETQYF
TRBV20-1,TRBD1,TRBJ2-7,.,TGCAGTGCTAGATCCGACAGGGACGAGCAGTACTTC,CSARSDRDEQYF
TRBV4-3,.,TRBJ1-2,.,TGCGCCAGCAGCCTGGGCTATGACAGGATCAACTATGGCTACACCTTC,CASSLGYDRINYGYTF
TRBV7-9,.,TRBJ1-4,.,TGTGCCAGCAGCTTAGCGGTATTGGCTAATGAAAAACTGTTTTTT,CASSLAVLANEKLFF
TRBV6-8,.,TRBJ1-2,.,TGTGCCAGCCGCAGACCATCGGGCTACACCTTC,CASRRPSGYTF
TRBV6-2/TRBV6-3,TRBD1,TRBJ2-1,few,TGTGCCAGCAGTAATGGACAGGGGGCGCTTAATGAGCAGTTCTTC,CASSNGQGALNEQFF
TRBV12-3/TRBV12-4,TRBD1,TRBJ2-5,.,TGTGCCAGCAGTTACACCGGGACAGGGAAGGAGACCCAGTACTTC,CASSYTGTGKETQYF
TRBV3-1,.,TRBJ2-5,.,TGTGCCAGCAGTACTACGGGGTTTCAAGAGACCCAGTACTTC,CASSTTGFQETQYF
TRBV4-2,TRBD2,TRBJ2-1,many,TGTGCCAGCAGCCCCGGTCCTAGCGGGATCTTAACCTACAATGAGCAGTTCTTC,CASSPGPSGILTYNEQFF
TRBV29-1,.,TRBJ2-3,.,TGCAGCGTTGAAGTTGCGGGGAGTAGCACAGATACGCAGTATTTT,CSVEVAGSSTDTQYF
TRBV14,.,TRBJ1-3,.,TGTGCCAGCAGCCAAGATGGCGCAGTAGGAAACACCATATATTTT,CASSQDGAVGNTIYF
TRBV6-1,.,TRBJ1-2,.,TGTGCCAGCAGTGAAGCGATACGATCTAACTATGGCTACACCTTC,CASSEAIRSNYGYTF
TRBV7-9,.,TRBJ2-3,.,TGTGCCAGCAGCTCAGCGGGTGCCACGCAGTATTTT,CASSSAGATQYF
TRBV12-3/TRBV12-4,TRBD1,TRBJ1-4,few,TGTGCCAGCAGTCTCAGACAGGGTGCAAAACTGTTTTTT,CASSLRQGAKLFF
TRBV27,TRBD1,TRBJ1-1,few,TGTGCCAGCAGAAAGACAGGGGCTGGGACTGAAGCTTTCTTT,CASRKTGAGTEAFF
TRBV28,.,TRBJ2-5,few,TGTGCCAGCAAGGGGCAGGGCCCAGAGACCCAGTACTTC,CASKGQGPETQYF
TRBV12-3/TRBV12-4,.,TRBJ2-2,.,TGTGCCAGCAGTTTAGTCGGGACCAACGGGGAGCTGTTTTTT,CASSLVGTNGELFF
TRBV7-9,.,TRBJ2-5,once,TGTGCCAGCAGCTTAGTCCGGGGGACGGCAGAGACCCAGTACTTC,CASSLVRGTAETQYF
TRBV15,.,TRBJ1-3,few,TGTGCCACCAGCAGGGAAGCAGGGCTTAACGGAAACACCATATATTTT,CATSREAGLNGNTIYF
TRBV29-1,TRBD2,TRBJ2-3,few,TGCAGCGTTTCTGCGGGAGGGACTAGCACAGATACGCAGTATTTT,CSVSAGGTSTDTQYF
TRBV30,.,TRBJ1-6,few,TGTGCCTGGAGGTCGAAGCCAGATAATTCACCCCTCCACTTT,CAWRSKPDNSPLHF
TRBV7-6,TRBD1,TRBJ2-4,many,TGTGCCAGCAGCCCCGGGACAGGGTACGCTAAAAACATTCAGTACTTC,CASSPGTGYAKNIQYF
TRBV7-2,.,TRBJ2-1,.,TGTGCCAGCACCCGCCCCGGGGAAAACAATGAGCAGTTCTTC,CASTRPGENNEQFF